This entry is about one T cell receptor beta chain. What it recognizes is unknown. This CDR3 has 13 amino acids. V lost 0 bases to trimming and J lost 6 bases, with 8 bases between them. The germline gives CDR1 SGHRS, CDR2 YFSETQ. This sample was taken from a study of graft-versus-host responses after intestinal transplantation. Study-wide background: Transplant recipients had multivisceral, liver-intestinal, or isolated intestinal grafts. Following induction with anti-thymocyte globulin, all recipients were given tacrolimus and steroids for about 3 years. Study-level points and caveats: Some patients had graft-donor T cell macrochimerism. In their allografts, the ratios of graft-versus-host to host-versus-graft T cell clones were high. GvH clones surfaced in recipient marrow, some emerging earlier in ileum or blood.

TCRdb keeps only in-frame clones here, not all; method: immunoSEQ multiplex PCR. The profile shows about 120,000 clones, approximately 90% of them singletons. This specimen consisted of unstimulated CD4+ T cells sorted from spleen or lymph node cells, obtained before intestinal transplant. This receptor was obtained from a human donor who received an intestinal transplant. The rearrangement links TRBV5-1 to TRBJ2-3, with D uncertain. CDR3 sequence reads: CASSLDPGDTQYF. In DNA form, the CDR3 reads TGCGCCAGCAGCTTGGATCCCGGGGATACGCAGTATTTT.